Shown below are 17 T cell receptor beta chains from a single sample sequenced in a study of beta chain features in type 1 diabetes. General observations from the study: There was a moderate but significant shortening of TCRB CDR3s in all four CD4+ subsets of Type 1 diabetes patients.

Which antigens these TCRs recognize remains unknown. All of the isolated RNA was reverse transcribed, so expressed TCRB transcripts were sequenced. Using immunoSEQ multiplex PCR, the repertoire was profiled, and TCRdb retains in-frame clones only, with some absent. Altogether fewer than 300,000 clones are present, approximately 10% being singletons, with the ten largest covering around 0.017%. The sample comprised naive CD4+ T cells from blood. The receptors were sampled from a man between 25 and 39 years old with type 1 diabetes.

The rearrangement uses TRBV4-2 and TRBJ1-5, with no clear D. This CDR3 region has 18 residues. The germline CDR1 and CDR2 sequences are LGHNA and YNFKEQ. V lost 1 base, J lost 2 bases, and 18 bases lay in between. CDR3 sequence: CASSQVVQPRSGNQPQHF. In DNA form, the CDR3 reads TGTGCCAGCAGCCAAGTGGTACAGCCGAGATCGGGCAATCAGCCCCAGCATTTT.

This sequence joins TRBV7-2 and TRBJ2-1; 14 bases map to TRBD2. This CDR3 has 15 residues. Germline trimming cut 5 bases from V and 9 bases from J; bases unmatched to any gene: 6. From germline, CDR1 is SGHTA and CDR2 FQGNSA. This CDR3 reads CASSTGLAGVGEQFF. The CDR3 nucleotides are TGTGCCAGCAGCACGGGACTAGCGGGGGTCGGTGAGCAGTTCTTC.

This clone was picked up a small number of times. This rearrangement joins TRBV28 to TRBJ2-5, with 7 bases aligning to TRBD1. The CDR3 has 13 amino acids. Germline CDR1 reads MDHEN; CDR2 reads SYDVKM. With V trimmed by 6 bases and J by 4 bases, 5 bases remained unmatched. CDR3 bases: TGTGCCAGCAGGACCGGGACAGTAGAGACCCAGTACTTC. It is translated as CASRTGTVETQYF. Full variable domain (missing parts from reference TRBV28 and TRBJ2-5): DVKVTQSSRYLVKRTGEKVFLECVQDMDHENMFWYRQDPGLGLRLIYFSYDVKMKEKGDIPEGYSVSREKKERFSLILESASTNQTSMYLCASRTGTVETQYFGPGTRLLVL.

This clone was observed a handful of times. The chain joins TRBV7-9 to TRBJ2-1; weak D call: TRBD1 (6 bases). Germline V lookup: CDR1 SEHNR, CDR2 FQNEAQ (reference sequence). V was pared by 1 base and J by 12 bases, with 7 bases between. The CDR3 consists of 11 residues. The CDR3 DNA follows: TGTGCCAGCAGCTTAGACAGGGTGCAGTTCTTC. This codes for CASSLDRVQFF.

V gene TRBV19 combines with J gene TRBJ1-2; 7 bases match TRBD1. Germline V gene lookup returns CDR1 LNHDA and CDR2 SQIVND (reference sequence). V lost 4 bases and J lost 8; bases outside the gene matches: 7. The CDR3 runs to 13 residues. The CDR3 loop reads CASSTPGTAGYTF. The CDR3 nucleotides read TGTGCCAGTAGTACCCCCGGGACAGCGGGCTACACCTTC.

This clone was counted only a few times. This chain connects TRBV28 to TRBJ1-6; 7 bases are a match to TRBD1. Trimming took 6 bases from V and 8 from J; bases not matched to a gene: 4. The CDR3 runs 13 residues. Germline CDR1 MDHEN, CDR2 SYDVKM. CDR3 in DNA: TGTGCCAGCAGCCCCGGGACAGATTCACCCCTCCACTTT. Translated, it gives CASSPGTDSPLHF.

This clone was counted a few times. The rearrangement uses TRBV4-1 and TRBJ2-1; possible D gene TRBD2, 7 bases. The ends were cut back, 0 bases at V and 16 bases at J, with 13 bases in the middle. The CDR3 covers 12 residues. CDR1 is MGHRA, CDR2 YSYEKL, per germline. CDR3 region: CASSQDGGRRFF. CDR3 coding DNA: TGCGCCAGCAGCCAAGACGGGGGGCGCCGTTTCTTC.

There are a few counts of this clone. This chain uses TRBV4-2 with TRBJ1-2; 8 nucleotides align to TRBD1. V was clipped by 3 bases and J by 7 bases; unmatched bases: 10. This CDR3 region has 15 residues. CDR1 LGHNA and CDR2 YNFKEQ come from the germline V gene. The DNA of the CDR3 is TGTGCCAGCAGCCAGGACCCGACAGGGGAGGGTGGCTACACCTTC. This gives the protein CASSQDPTGEGGYTF.

The chain has TRBV19 and TRBJ2-7; a possible D gene is TRBD1 (6 bases). The CDR3 is 13 residues long. Germline loops: CDR1 LNHDA, CDR2 SQIVND (reference sequence). Trimming stripped 5 bases from V and 3 bases from J, with 11 bases between. Here the CDR3 DNA reads TGTGCCAGTAGTTCCACAGGGTTCTACGAGCAGTACTTC. The encoded protein is CASSSTGFYEQYF.

V and J are TRBV5-4 and TRBJ1-1, with no clear D. Trimming left V 5 bases short and J 6 bases short, with 14 bases between. Germline V lookup: CDR1 SGHNT, CDR2 YYREEE (reference sequence). The CDR3 extends over 13 amino acids. Here the CDR3 reads CASRRDGVSEAFF. The CDR3 DNA follows: TGTGCCAGCAGACGAGACGGGGTCTCTGAAGCTTTCTTT.

This clone appeared a few times. This sequence joins TRBV7-2 and TRBJ2-4; a weak D match, TRBD2 (7 bases). The V end lost 1 base, the J end lost 2 bases, and 9 bases lay between the germline ends. CDR1 and CDR2 (germline): SGHTA, FQGNSA. CDR3 length: 15 amino acids. The CDR3 region is CASSLGGGPKNIQYF. CDR3 bases: TGTGCCAGCAGCTTAGGGGGGGGGCCCAAAAACATTCAGTACTTC.

This clone was found a few times. CDR3 residues: CASSLGPGSAPNPLHF. CDR3 DNA sequence: TGTGCCAGCAGCTTAGGACCGGGTTCTGCCCCGAATCCCCTCCACTTT. The V call is TRBV7-9, the J call TRBJ1-6; D not resolved. Germline values: CDR1 SEHNR, CDR2 FQNEAQ (reference sequence). CDR3 length: 16 amino acids. Trimming removed 1 base from V and 13 bases from J, with 20 bases in between.

This chain links TRBV18 with TRBJ2-1, with TRBD1 as a possible D gene (6 bases). V lost 5 bases to trimming and J lost 3 bases, with 11 bases between them. CDR3 size: 14 residues. Germline CDR1 reads KGHSH; CDR2 reads LQKENI. Here the CDR3 reads CASSSLDSYNEQFF. The CDR3 bases are TGTGCCAGCTCATCGCTGGACAGCTACAATGAGCAGTTCTTC.

This clone came up a few times. The V and J genes are TRBV7-9 and TRBJ1-1; no reliable D call. Germline V CDR1 and CDR2: SEHNR, FQNEAQ (reference sequence). The CDR3 covers 13 residues. With 2 bases removed from V and 3 bases from J, the gap between germline ends came to 7 bases. As DNA, the CDR3 is TGTGCCAGCAGCTTAACGAGAGACACTGAAGCTTTCTTT. It yields the protein CASSLTRDTEAFF. The variable domain in full, with the rest retrieved from reference TRBV7-9 and TRBJ1-1, is DTGVSQNPRHKITKRGQNVTFRCDPISEHNRLYWYRQTLGQGPEFLTYFQNEAQLEKSRLLSDRFSAERPKGSFSTLEIQRTEQGDSAMYLCASSLTRDTEAFFGQGTRLTVV.

This clone came up a few times. V usage is TRBV5-1 and J usage is TRBJ2-7, with 12 bases aligning to TRBD2. Germline V gene data show CDR1 as SGHRS and CDR2 as YFSETQ. The CDR3 spans 17 residues. Germline trimming cut 4 bases from V and 0 bases from J; bases unmatched to any gene: 8. The CDR3 nucleotides read TGCGCCAGCAGCGTCGGGCTAGCGGGGGGGCACTCCTACGAGCAGTACTTC. The encoded protein is CASSVGLAGGHSYEQYF. Full variable domain (rest looked up from reference TRBV5-1 and TRBJ2-7): KAGVTQTPRYLIKTRGQQVTLSCSPISGHRSVSWYQQTPGQGLQFLFEYFSETQRNKGNFPGRFSGRQFSNSRSEMNVSTLELGDSALYLCASSVGLAGGHSYEQYFGPGTRLTVT.

V gene TRBV5-4 combines with J gene TRBJ1-6; D gene uncertain. The CDR3 is 13 residues long. V was trimmed by 4 bases and J by 5 bases, leaving 7 bases between them. Per germline, CDR1 SGHNT and CDR2 YYREEE (reference sequence). CDR3: CASSLPDNSPLHF. The DNA for the CDR3 is TGTGCCAGCAGCCTACCGGATAATTCACCCCTCCACTTT.

This chain links TRBV11-2 with TRBJ1-1, with D hard to call. This CDR3 spans 13 amino acids. Germline assignment: CDR1 SGHAT and CDR2 FQNNGV. V lost 1 base, J lost 6 bases, and 9 bases lay in between. In DNA, the CDR3 is TGTGCCAGCAGCTTAGTGACCGGGGCTGAAGCTTTCTTT. This encodes CASSLVTGAEAFF.